This T cell receptor (beta chain) originates from a study of blood T cell repertoires in COVID-19. About the study: COVID-19 samples from acute and convalescent phases originated in the United States, Italy and Spain.

Germline-derived CDR1 and CDR2 are MNHEY and SVGAGI. The CDR3 contains 15 residues. With 10 bases removed from V and 0 bases from J, the gap between germline ends came to 16 bases. Per the study methods: From reference gene primer amplification, estimates of nucleated cell counts were derived. Only in-frame clones appear in the TCRdb table, and some are missing; sequencing was by immunoSEQ multiplex PCR. Clone size and the V and J calls come from that table; the DNA yielded D and trimming. The data show around 140,000 clones, with less than 90% seen just once and around 1.4% held by the top ten. Sequenced input: peripheral blood. The receptor was derived from a man between 60 and 75 years old with acute or convalescent COVID-19. The chain combines TRBV6-5 with TRBJ1-5; TRBD1 might be the D (5 bases). The CDR3 bases are TGTGCCACCACGAATCTCAGGGCTAGCAATCAGCCCCAGCATTTT. Translation gives CATTNLRASNQPQHF.